This entry lists 30 T cell receptor beta chains sequenced from one sample in a study of PD-1 blockade in classical Hodgkin lymphoma. The repertoire was sequenced with immunoSEQ multiplex PCR; TCRdb's copy has only in-frame clones and lacks some. The sample contains nearly 25,000 clones, 60% to 85% of which appear only once. Each patient relapsed following autologous stem cell transplantation, and prior brentuximab vedotin exposure differed. The source was peripheral blood mononuclear cells (PBMCs), collected before the second cycle of nivolumab. The receptor source for this set is a human donor with classical Hodgkin lymphoma.

This chain joins TRBV5-1 and TRBJ2-2; D is undetermined. The germline V and J ends were trimmed by 6 bases and 3 bases, with 9 bases remaining between them. The CDR3 runs to 13 residues. The germline gives CDR1 SGHRS, CDR2 YFSETQ. DNA for the CDR3: TGCGCCAGCAACTTTGAATACACCGGGGAGCTGTTTTTT. Amino acids: CASNFEYTGELFF.

This clone was picked up one time. The V gene is TRBV5-1, the J gene TRBJ2-7, with 10 bases identical to TRBD1. V was pared by 0 bases and J by 1 base, with 4 bases of the junction left unmatched. The CDR3 has 16 amino acids. Germline V gene sequence: CDR1 SGHRS, CDR2 YFSETQ. Here the CDR3 DNA reads TGCGCCAGCAGCTTGGGGGGACAGGGGATTTCCTACGAGCAGTACTTC. Translation gives CASSLGGQGISYEQYF.

This chain connects TRBV19 to TRBJ2-7; D is undetermined. Germline-derived CDR1 and CDR2 are LNHDA and SQIVND (reference sequence). V was cut by 3 bases and J by 5 bases, with 14 bases left in between. This CDR3 contains 14 residues. The CDR3 loop reads CASSMGIWTDEQYF. The CDR3, as DNA: TGTGCCAGTAGTATGGGTATTTGGACCGACGAGCAGTACTTC.

The V gene is TRBV5-1, the J gene TRBJ2-7; D call uncertain. The germline V and J ends were trimmed by 3 bases and 3 bases, with 4 bases remaining between them. The CDR3 is made up of 11 amino acids. Looked up from germline, CDR1 is SGHRS and CDR2 is YFSETQ. As DNA, the CDR3 is TGCGCCAGCAGCTCGTACTACGAGCAGTACTTC. It translates to CASSSYYEQYF. Looking up the rest from reference TRBV5-1 and TRBJ2-7 gives the full variable domain: KAGVTQTPRYLIKTRGQQVTLSCSPISGHRSVSWYQQTPGQGLQFLFEYFSETQRNKGNFPGRFSGRQFSNSRSEMNVSTLELGDSALYLCASSSYYEQYFGPGTRLTVT.

The chain uses TRBV10-3 and TRBJ1-2, with D maybe TRBD1 (6 bases). CDR1 is ENHRY, CDR2 SYGVKD, per germline. V shed 0 bases and J shed 4 bases, with 12 bases lying between them. There are 15 residues in the CDR3. The CDR3 DNA sequence: TGTGCCATCAGTGAGTCTTGGGGAGGGGGCTATGGCTACACCTTC. As protein: CAISESWGGGYGYTF.

This chain joins TRBV4-1 and TRBJ2-7; 9 bases agree with TRBD2. The CDR3 has 16 residues. The V and J ends lost 2 bases and 2 bases, in that order; junction bases with no gene match: 7. Germline values: CDR1 MGHRA, CDR2 YSYEKL. In DNA form, the CDR3 reads TGCGCCAGCAGCCAAAGAAGCGGCGGGAGGGCCTACGAGCAGTACTTC. Its protein is CASSQRSGGRAYEQYF.

This clone was seen only a few times. V gene TRBV5-4 combines with J gene TRBJ1-1; D is ambiguous. Trimming shortened V by 4 bases and J by 0 bases, and 10 bases separated the two germline ends. Germline CDR1 and CDR2: SGHNT and YYREEE (reference sequence). The CDR3 contains 14 residues. CDR3 bases: TGTGCCAGCAGCCACCTGACACTGAACACTGAAGCTTTCTTT. This sequence encodes CASSHLTLNTEAFF.

This clone was detected once. The chain uses TRBV7-8 and TRBJ1-5; D unclear. The germline gives CDR1 SGHVS, CDR2 FQNEAQ. The V gene lost 5 bases and the J gene lost 0 bases, with 5 bases spanning the gap. The CDR3 runs to 13 residues. The CDR3 nucleotides read TGTGCCAGCAGCCCACGTAGCAATCAGCCCCAGCATTTT. It specifies CASSPRSNQPQHF.

The chain recombines TRBV18 with TRBJ2-7, with 11 nucleotides matching TRBD1. Germline CDR1 KGHSH, CDR2 LQKENI. Trimming at V came to 4 bases and at J to 5 bases, leaving 10 bases not matched to a gene. There are 16 residues in the CDR3. CDR3 bases: TGTGCCAGCTCACGGACAGGGGGCGCAGGAGGCCACGAGCAGTACTTC. Protein sequence: CASSRTGGAGGHEQYF. The whole variable domain, filled in from reference TRBV18 and TRBJ2-7, reads NAGVMQNPRHLVRRRGQEARLRCSPMKGHSHVYWYRQLPEEGLKFMVYLQKENIIDESGMPKERFSAEFPKEGPSILRIQQVVRGDSAAYFCASSRTGGAGGHEQYFGPGTRLTVT.

This clone was recorded once. The chain uses TRBV9 and TRBJ2-7; maybe TRBD2 (5 bases). Trimming cost V 4 bases and J 2 bases, with 7 bases left between them. CDR1 SGDLS and CDR2 YYNGEE come from the germline V gene. The CDR3 length is 12 residues. The CDR3 DNA sequence: TGTGCCAGCAGCCCCGGGACCTACGAGCAGTACTTC. It yields the protein CASSPGTYEQYF.

The chain couples TRBV11-3 to TRBJ2-7, with no clear D. Trimming left V 5 bases short and J 6 bases short, with 23 bases between. CDR1 and CDR2 from the germline V gene are SGHNT and YENEEA. The CDR3 covers 16 residues. The CDR3 DNA reads as TGTGCCAGCAGCCCCTGGTCCGCCTCAAGAGTTCCCGAGCAGTACTTC. Its translation is CASSPWSASRVPEQYF. Drawing the rest from reference TRBV11-3 and TRBJ2-7, the complete variable domain is EAGVVQSPRYKIIEKKQPVAFWCNPISGHNTLYWYLQNLGQGPELLIRYENEEAVDDSQLPKDRFSAERLKGVDSTLKIQPAELGDSAVYLCASSPWSASRVPEQYFGPGTRLTVT.

By share, this clone counts as medium-sized. The chain has TRBV11-2 and TRBJ1-2; D uncertain. Germline assignment: CDR1 SGHAT and CDR2 FQNNGV. CDR3 length: 12 residues. Trimming took 7 bases from V and 5 from J, leaving 11 bases between them. The CDR3 DNA reads TGTGCCAGCACCTCGACGGGTTATGGCTACACCTTC. Its protein is CASTSTGYGYTF.

V and J are TRBV5-1 and TRBJ2-2, with TRBD1 identical over 11 bases. This CDR3 region has 15 residues. Looked up from germline, CDR1 is SGHRS and CDR2 is YFSETQ. The trim removed 4 bases at V and 4 bases at J, leaving 3 bases unmatched. CDR3 coding DNA: TGCGCCAGCAGCGGGACAGGGGGAGGCACCGGGGAGCTGTTTTTT. This gives the protein CASSGTGGGTGELFF. Based on the CDR3 plus reference TRBV5-1 and TRBJ2-2, the full variable domain is KAGVTQTPRYLIKTRGQQVTLSCSPISGHRSVSWYQQTPGQGLQFLFEYFSETQRNKGNFPGRFSGRQFSNSRSEMNVSTLELGDSALYLCASSGTGGGTGELFFGEGSRLTVL.

The chain carries TRBV5-1 and TRBJ2-7; D gene ambiguous. V lost 0 bases, J lost 5 bases, and 12 bases lay in between. In germline, CDR1 is SGHRS, CDR2 YFSETQ. The CDR3 runs to 14 residues. The DNA for the CDR3 is TGCGCCAGCAGCTTGGTTGTGGGGTCCCACGAGCAGTACTTC. Its translation: CASSLVVGSHEQYF.

The chain employs TRBV6-1 and TRBJ2-2, with 9 bases fitting TRBD1. Germline V gene lookup returns CDR1 MNHNS and CDR2 SASEGT. The CDR3 runs to 14 residues. The V and J ends lost 10 bases and 2 bases, in that order; junction bases with no gene match: 5. The CDR3 nucleotides are TGTGCCACCTCGGGACAGGGAAACACCGGGGAGCTGTTTTTT. Translating it yields CATSGQGNTGELFF.

The rearrangement uses TRBV6-1 and TRBJ1-1; D is unclear. CDR3 length: 13 residues. V dropped 5 bases and J dropped 3 bases, with 10 bases sitting between them. In germline, CDR1 is MNHNS, CDR2 SASEGT. The CDR3 nucleotides read TGTGCCAGCAGTCTATTGGGAGACACTGAAGCTTTCTTT. Translation: CASSLLGDTEAFF.

Remarks on this clone: Other nucleotide sequences from this sample produce the same CDR3. V usage is TRBV19 and J usage is TRBJ1-5; TRBD1 matches at 8 bases. The CDR3 totals 16 residues. Germline assignment: CDR1 LNHDA and CDR2 SQIVND (reference sequence). J was trimmed by 0 bases and V by 5 bases; bases with no gene match: 6. The CDR3 coding sequence is TGTGCCAGTAGTCGCCCGGGACAGGTTAGCAATCAGCCCCAGCATTTT. Translating gives CASSRPGQVSNQPQHF.

The rearrangement joins TRBV6-5 to TRBJ2-5; D is possibly TRBD1 or TRBD2 (6 bases each). TRBJ2-7 matches the DNA end more closely, so the J call is doubtful. The V gene's germline CDR1 is MNHEY and CDR2 SVGAGI. This CDR3 spans 12 amino acids. This chain's CDR3 is CASSYRGREQYF. The CDR3 DNA follows: TGTGCCAGCAGTTACCGGGGGCGCGAGCAGTACTTC.

This clone is labeled as medium-sized. The chain recombines TRBV5-1 with TRBJ1-1, with unresolved D. CDR3 length equals 13 residues. Looked up from germline, CDR1 is SGHRS and CDR2 is YFSETQ. Trimming shortened V by 0 bases and J by 5 bases, and 8 bases separated the two germline ends. For the CDR3, the DNA is TGCGCCAGCAGCTTGGAACTCGCAACTGAAGCTTTCTTT. Amino acids: CASSLELATEAFF.

The rearrangement joins TRBV7-9 to TRBJ1-1; D uncertain. Per the germline V gene, CDR1 is SEHNR and CDR2 is FQNEAQ (reference sequence). Trimming left V 5 bases short and J 8 bases short, with 12 bases between. The CDR3 is 12 amino acids. In nucleotides, the CDR3 is TGTGCCAGCAGCCCCCTGACGGGGGAAGCTTTCTTT. This sequence encodes CASSPLTGEAFF.

This clone was counted once. CDR3 in DNA: TGTGCTAGTGGTTTGGCACCCTTAGGACTAGCGGGAGGAGGGACCTACGAGCAGTACTTC. This encodes CASGLAPLGLAGGGTYEQYF. The chain couples TRBV12-5 to TRBJ2-7; the match to TRBD2 covers 14 bases. The CDR3 has 20 amino acids. Germline lookup yields CDR1 LGHNT and CDR2 FRNRAP. J gave up 2 bases and V 1 base, and 13 bases lay outside the gene matches.

V usage is TRBV11-2 and J usage is TRBJ2-1; D might be TRBD1 (5 bases). Germline assignment: CDR1 SGHAT and CDR2 FQNNGV. V lost 2 bases and J lost 4, with 12 bases in between. The CDR3 sequence is 15 residues long. The CDR3 nucleotides are TGTGCCAGCAGCTTAAACCCGGACATTTACAATGAGCAGTTCTTC. Amino acids: CASSLNPDIYNEQFF. Together with reference TRBV11-2 and TRBJ2-1, the CDR3 gives the full variable domain: EAGVAQSPRYKIIEKRQSVAFWCNPISGHATLYWYQQILGQGPKLLIQFQNNGVVDDSQLPKDRFSAERLKGVDSTLKIQPAKLEDSAVYLCASSLNPDIYNEQFFGPGTRLTVL.

The V and J genes are TRBV5-1 and TRBJ1-4; 9 bases are shared with TRBD1. Germline assignment: CDR1 SGHRS and CDR2 YFSETQ. The CDR3 extends over 15 amino acids. V was pared by 4 bases and J by 5 bases, with 6 bases of the junction left unmatched. The CDR3, as DNA: TGCGCCAGCAGCACGTTGACAGGGGGAAATGAAAAACTGTTTTTT. Encoded protein: CASSTLTGGNEKLFF.

The gene calls are TRBV2 and TRBJ1-4; the match to TRBD1 covers 11 bases. V was pared by 6 bases and J by 6 bases, with 3 bases of the junction left unmatched. The CDR3 is made up of 14 amino acids. Germline-derived CDR1 and CDR2 are SNHLY and FYNNEI. The CDR3 sequence is CASRPGQGDEKLFF. In nucleotides, the CDR3 is TGTGCCAGCAGGCCGGGACAGGGGGATGAAAAACTGTTTTTT.

The rearrangement uses TRBV11-3 and TRBJ1-5; no reliable D call. Trimming stripped 0 bases from V and 5 bases from J, with 5 bases between. The CDR3 runs 13 residues. Germline CDR1 and CDR2: SGHNT and YENEEA. The CDR3 region has the DNA TGTGCCAGCAGCTTAGACCCGGATCAGCCCCAGCATTTT. This translates into CASSLDPDQPQHF.

The CDR3 protein is CASSSVRYGYTF. CDR3 coding DNA: TGTGCCAGCAGCTCGGTGAGGTATGGCTACACCTTC. The V gene is TRBV7-9, the J gene TRBJ1-2; no firm D call. CDR1 and CDR2 (germline): SEHNR, FQNEAQ (reference sequence). The germline V and J ends were trimmed by 4 bases and 5 bases, with 8 bases remaining between them. The CDR3 runs 12 residues.

The V and J genes are TRBV29-1 and TRBJ1-2, with D unclear. The germline V gene encodes CDR1 SQVTM and CDR2 ANQGSEA. V gave up 0 bases and J gave up 4 bases, with 12 bases separating them. The CDR3 has 14 residues. CDR3 sequence: CSVEEEEGIYGYTF. CDR3 nucleotide sequence: TGCAGCGTTGAAGAGGAGGAAGGGATCTATGGCTACACCTTC.

The chain couples TRBV7-6 to TRBJ2-3, with D perhaps given as TRBD1 or TRBD2 (5 bases each). V was trimmed by 1 base and J by 8 bases, leaving 25 bases between them. CDR3 length equals 18 residues. The germline V gene encodes CDR1 SGHVS and CDR2 FNYEAQ. The CDR3 loop reads CASSLVSVTARAPGTQYF. CDR3 DNA sequence: TGTGCCAGCAGCTTAGTTTCGGTGACAGCGCGGGCCCCGGGTACGCAGTATTTT. The whole variable domain, remainder taken from reference TRBV7-6 and TRBJ2-3, is GAGVSQSPRYKVTKRGQDVALRCDPISGHVSLYWYRQALGQGPEFLTYFNYEAQQDKSGLPNDRFSAERPEGSISTLTIQRTEQRDSAMYRCASSLVSVTARAPGTQYFGPGTRLTVL.

The chain uses TRBV25-1 and TRBJ2-5, with D perhaps matching TRBD2 (6 bases). Germline CDR1 and CDR2: MGHDK and SYGVNS. This CDR3 is built from 15 residues. With 1 base removed from V and 2 bases from J, the gap between germline ends came to 11 bases. In DNA, the CDR3 is TGTGCCAGCAGTGAATCGGGGGTCCGGCAAGAGACCCAGTACTTC. This sequence encodes CASSESGVRQETQYF.

The V gene is TRBV6-4, the J gene TRBJ2-7, with unresolved D. Per the germline V gene, CDR1 is MRHNA and CDR2 is SNTAGT. V dropped 7 bases and J dropped 7 bases, with 14 bases sitting between them. This CDR3 spans 12 amino acids. CDR3 bases: TGTGCCAGCACTCCCCCAGCGAGGGAGCAGTACTTC. Encoded protein: CASTPPAREQYF.